These 17 T cell receptor beta chains share one sample of origin, sequenced in a study of T cell responses to AZD1222 COVID-19 vaccine. This table comes from immunoSEQ multiplex PCR, and its TCRdb copy is limited to in-frame clones, with some not included. The sample consists of 150,000 to 200,000 clones, 85% to 95% of them appearing once. Material: peripheral blood, obtained on day 0 of AZD1222 vaccination. These receptor sequences come from an adult in good health.

The chain carries TRBV7-2 and TRBJ1-5; no firm D call. Trimming pared 5 bases from V and 5 bases from J, leaving 10 bases between. The CDR3 length is 13 residues. Germline CDR1 reads SGHTA; CDR2 reads FQGNSA. The CDR3: CASSLREYQPQHF. The CDR3 nucleotides are TGTGCCAGCAGCCTCAGAGAGTATCAGCCCCAGCATTTT. Looking up the rest from reference TRBV7-2 and TRBJ1-5 gives the full variable domain: GAGVSQSPSNKVTEKGKDVELRCDPISGHTALYWYRQSLGQGLEFLIYFQGNSAPDKSGLPSDRFSAERTGGSVSTLTIQRTQQEDSAVYLCASSLREYQPQHFGDGTRLSIL.

V usage is TRBV6-1 and J usage is TRBJ1-5; D is undetermined. This CDR3 spans 17 amino acids. V was cut by 0 bases and J by 6 bases, with 18 bases left in between. Germline V gene data show CDR1 as MNHNS and CDR2 as SASEGT. CDR3 in DNA: TGTGCCAGCAGTGAAGCGCTTCAGCCAAACAGAGGTCAGCCCCAGCATTTT. Encoded protein: CASSEALQPNRGQPQHF.

Only a few counts were recorded for this clone. The chain couples TRBV7-9 to TRBJ1-3; D unclear. The CDR3 sequence is 15 residues long. From germline, CDR1 is SEHNR and CDR2 FQNEAQ (reference sequence). With 6 bases removed from V and 0 bases from J, the gap between germline ends came to 12 bases. CDR3 DNA: TGTGCCAGCAGACCACCAATACGCTCTGGAAACACCATATATTTT. It yields the protein CASRPPIRSGNTIYF.

The rearrangement links TRBV6-6 to TRBJ1-5; a possible D gene is TRBD1 (5 bases). This CDR3 spans 15 amino acids. Trimming stripped 10 bases from V and 3 bases from J, with 19 bases between. Germline V gene lookup returns CDR1 MNHNY and CDR2 SVGAGI (reference sequence). In DNA form, the CDR3 reads TGTGCCACCCCTCCACAAGACAGCCCCAATCAGCCCCAGCATTTT. It codes for CATPPQDSPNQPQHF.

The count of this clone is one. The V call is TRBV5-1, the J call TRBJ2-3, with TRBD1 matching over 7 bases. CDR1 SGHRS and CDR2 YFSETQ come from the germline V gene. This CDR3 has 14 residues. V lost 4 bases, J lost 2 bases, and 4 bases stayed unmatched. CDR3 in amino acids: CASSPDRFTDTQYF. CDR3 coding DNA: TGCGCCAGCAGCCCGGACAGGTTCACAGATACGCAGTATTTT.

This chain links TRBV18 with TRBJ2-1; D ambiguous. V lost 0 bases and J 5 bases, leaving 2 bases between the germline ends. Germline loops: CDR1 KGHSH, CDR2 LQKENI. This CDR3 region has 12 residues. Here the CDR3 reads CASSPPDNEQFF. The CDR3 coding sequence is TGTGCCAGCTCACCACCGGACAATGAGCAGTTCTTC.

The chain carries TRBV2 and TRBJ1-2; no definite D call. Trimming left V 7 bases short and J 5 bases short, with 11 bases between. Germline V lookup: CDR1 SNHLY, CDR2 FYNNEI. CDR3 length: 12 amino acids. The CDR3 reads CASTLNGYGYTF. CDR3 nucleotides: TGTGCCAGCACCCTCAACGGGTATGGCTACACCTTC.

This chain connects TRBV3-1 (or the pseudogene TRBV3-2) to TRBJ2-7; possible D gene TRBD1, 5 bases. Trimming pared 1 base from V and 2 bases from J, leaving 12 bases between. CDR3 length equals 15 residues. The V gene's germline CDR1 is LGHDT and CDR2 YNNKEL (reference sequence). CDR3 region: CASSQVIGHAYEQYF. As DNA, the CDR3 is TGTGCCAGCAGCCAAGTGATCGGACATGCCTACGAGCAGTACTTC.

The J gene is TRBJ2-1, the V gene TRBV30, with 9 positions matching TRBD1. Looked up from germline, CDR1 is GTSNPN and CDR2 is SVGIG (reference sequence). Trimming at V came to 2 bases and at J to 8 bases, leaving 16 bases not matched to a gene. The CDR3 is made up of 17 amino acids. As DNA, the CDR3 is TGTGCCTGGAGTTTGTCTCAAAGGACAGGGGTCAAGGATGAGCAGTTCTTC. Translated: CAWSLSQRTGVKDEQFF.

This clone was seen a few times. V is TRBV29-1 and J is TRBJ1-1; D is perhaps TRBD1 (5 bases). The CDR3 runs to 13 residues. The V and J ends lost 7 bases and 3 bases respectively, with 15 bases between them. In germline, CDR1 is SQVTM, CDR2 ANQGSEA. The DNA for the CDR3 is TGCAGCGGTCGGTGGGGCAGATACACTGAAGCTTTCTTT. Encoded protein: CSGRWGRYTEAFF.

The chain joins TRBV9 to TRBJ2-7, with 8 positions matching TRBD1. The V gene's germline CDR1 is SGDLS and CDR2 YYNGEE. The V and J ends lost 4 bases and 6 bases, in that order; junction bases with no gene match: 12. The CDR3 runs to 15 residues. This CDR3 is CASSPGQGRNSEQYF. CDR3 DNA sequence: TGTGCCAGCAGCCCCGGACAGGGCCGTAATTCCGAGCAGTACTTC.

The chain employs TRBV18 and TRBJ1-2; D possibly corresponds to TRBD1 (5 bases). Germline CDR1 is KGHSH and CDR2 is LQKENI. Trimming pared 1 base from V and 4 bases from J, leaving 10 bases between. The CDR3 is made up of 14 amino acids. The DNA for the CDR3 is TGTGCCAGCTCACCACGGGGGGGAGGCTATGGCTACACCTTC. Translating it yields CASSPRGGGYGYTF.

V and J are TRBV6-5 and TRBJ2-2, with 8 bases fitting TRBD1. Per germline, CDR1 MNHEY and CDR2 SVGAGI. The CDR3 runs to 13 residues. J lost 3 bases, V lost 6 bases, and 0 bases had no gene match. This CDR3 is CASRTGDTGELFF. The CDR3 nucleotides are TGTGCCAGCAGGACAGGGGACACCGGGGAGCTGTTTTTT.

This sequence joins TRBV6-5 and TRBJ1-3, with D tentatively TRBD1 (5 bases). The CDR3 length is 13 residues. V was clipped by 9 bases and J by 0 bases, with 9 bases between them. CDR1 is MNHEY and CDR2 is SVGAGI in the germline V gene. The CDR3 region has the DNA TGTGCCAGTCGACAGTTCTCTGGAAACACCATATATTTT. It translates to CASRQFSGNTIYF.

This chain connects TRBV2 to TRBJ2-3, with 10 bases identical to TRBD2. With 7 bases clipped from V and 3 bases from J, the junction kept 4 bases outside the gene matches. This CDR3 comprises 14 residues. Germline V CDR1 and CDR2: SNHLY, FYNNEI. The CDR3 bases are TGTGCCAGCACCCAGGGACTAGCGACAGATACGCAGTATTTT. The encoded protein is CASTQGLATDTQYF.

The V call is TRBV2, the J call TRBJ1-1, with a tentative D call TRBD1 (6 bases). Germline CDR1 and CDR2: SNHLY and FYNNEI. Trimming pared 8 bases from V and 3 bases from J, leaving 16 bases between. The CDR3 is 14 amino acids. Written as DNA, the CDR3 is TGTGCCAGCCACAGGGCTGAGGGGGACACTGAAGCTTTCTTT. Translating it yields CASHRAEGDTEAFF.

This sequence joins TRBV23-1 and TRBJ1-1, with TRBD1 matching 8 bases. TRBV23-1 is identified as an open reading frame with a role that is uncertain. This CDR3 comprises 16 residues. The J segment lost 4 bases and the V segment lost 4 bases, leaving 11 bases of the junction unmatched. CDR3 in amino acids: CASSLGTGYLGTEAFF. CDR3 bases: TGCGCCAGCAGTCTAGGGACAGGATATCTGGGCACTGAAGCTTTCTTT.